The clone carrying this T cell receptor beta chain was recorded a few times. The antigen remains unidentified. Trimming stripped 4 bases from V and 2 bases from J, with 15 bases between. The CDR3 is made up of 15 amino acids. The germline gives CDR1 SQVTM, CDR2 ANQGSEA. This sample was included in a study of response to subunit inactivated influenza vaccine. TCRdb ran MiXCR on the RT-PCR reads and lists one entry per CDR3 protein. Here the sample spans approximately 700,000 distinct CDR3 sequences, around a sixth being singletons. Study-wide results and caveats: Seasonal influenza vaccination, on each occasion, was suggested by the authors to recruit few new T cells.

This clonotype originated in a man aged 50 or older who received an inactivated influenza vaccine. The V gene is TRBV29-1, the J gene TRBJ2-1; TRBD2 might be the D (6 bases). This sample comprised PBMCs from blood, obtained less than 13 days after vaccination. The chain's CDR3 is CSVVWVAETYNEQFF. CDR3 nucleotide sequence: TGCAGCGTTGTATGGGTAGCGGAGACCTACAATGAGCAGTTCTTC.